What follows are 26 T cell receptor beta chains derived from one specimen sequenced in a study of chemoradiotherapy in HPV16-positive cancers. Sequenced by immunoSEQ multiplex PCR; TCRdb stores in-frame clones only, minus some. The repertoire has 5,400 or so clones, roughly 85% of them found once; the top ten carry roughly 9.9%. Source: tumor tissue, taken from a patient who underwent chemoradiotherapy. These receptors were taken from a human donor with HPV-associated anogenital cancer.

This sequence joins TRBV2 and TRBJ1-5; possibly TRBD1 for D (5 bases). The CDR3 consists of 14 residues. The germline V gene has CDR1 SNHLY and CDR2 FYNNEI. V lost 6 bases and J lost 3, with 12 bases in between. The DNA for the CDR3 is TGTGCCAGCAGCCCGGGACGGATCAATCAGCCCCAGCATTTT. The encoded protein is CASSPGRINQPQHF.

V gene TRBV27 combines with J gene TRBJ1-1; 7 positions agree with TRBD1. Germline values: CDR1 MNHEY, CDR2 SMNVEV (reference sequence). Trimming took 5 bases from V and 7 from J; bases not matched to a gene: 1. The CDR3 has 11 amino acids. CDR3 in amino acids: CASSRDSEAFF. The CDR3 DNA follows: TGTGCCAGCAGTCGGGACAGTGAAGCTTTCTTT.

In DNA form, the CDR3 reads TGTGCCAGCAGCCGTCGGGAGAATGAGCAGTTCTTC. This sequence encodes CASSRRENEQFF. The chain recombines TRBV7-9 with TRBJ2-1, with D perhaps TRBD2 (6 bases). Germline assignment: CDR1 SEHNR and CDR2 FQNEAQ (reference sequence). The CDR3 has 12 residues. V lost 5 bases to trimming and J lost 7 bases, with 9 bases between them.

This clone was seen more than once but under ten times. The chain is built from TRBV13 and TRBJ1-1; D is unresolved. Germline lookup yields CDR1 PRHDT and CDR2 FYEKMQ (reference sequence). The V gene lost 0 bases and the J gene lost 1 base, with 6 bases spanning the gap. This CDR3 has 14 amino acids. CDR3 sequence (DNA): TGTGCCAGCAGCTTAGGCCGACAGAACACTGAAGCTTTCTTT. Translation gives CASSLGRQNTEAFF. Full variable domain (outside the CDR3, taken from reference TRBV13 and TRBJ1-1): AAGVIQSPRHLIKEKRETATLKCYPIPRHDTVYWYQQGPGQDPQFLISFYEKMQSDKGSIPDRFSAQQFSDYHSELNMSSLELGDSALYFCASSLGRQNTEAFFGQGTRLTVV.

V usage is TRBV5-6 and J usage is TRBJ1-2, with 7 bases that match TRBD1. The J segment lost 3 bases and the V segment lost 3 bases, leaving 2 bases of the junction unmatched. Germline-derived CDR1 and CDR2 are SGHDT and YYEEEE. This CDR3 contains 13 residues. The DNA for the CDR3 is TGTGCCAGCAGCTCCCAGGGGGACTATGGCTACACCTTC. Protein product: CASSSQGDYGYTF. The full variable domain, its missing parts supplied by reference TRBV5-6 and TRBJ1-2, is DAGVTQSPTHLIKTRGQQVTLRCSPKSGHDTVSWYQQALGQGPQFIFQYYEEEERQRGNFPDRFSGHQFPNYSSELNVNALLLGDSALYLCASSSQGDYGYTFGSGTRLTVV.

The genes are TRBV2 and TRBJ2-2; D may be TRBD1 (5 bases). Germline assignment: CDR1 SNHLY and CDR2 FYNNEI. Between the trimmed V and J ends, which lost 2 bases and 4 bases, there was a span of 14 bases. There are 16 residues in the CDR3. As DNA, the CDR3 is TGTGCCAGCAGTGAAAGACTGGGGCAAGGCACCGGGGAGCTGTTTTTT. It yields the protein CASSERLGQGTGELFF.

There are a few counts of this clone. The rearrangement links TRBV7-8 to TRBJ1-2; weak D call: TRBD1 (5 bases). This CDR3 spans 13 amino acids. Deletions cut 5 bases from V and 4 bases from J, with 11 bases between. CDR1 SGHVS and CDR2 FQNEAQ come from the germline V gene. The CDR3 sequence is CASSPTGAYGYTF. In DNA, the CDR3 is TGTGCCAGCAGCCCGACCGGGGCCTATGGCTACACCTTC.

The rearrangement joins TRBV30 to TRBJ2-3; 12 bases line up with TRBD2. The CDR3 sequence is 18 residues long. Germline CDR1 reads GTSNPN; CDR2 reads SVGIG (reference sequence). J gave up 2 bases and V 0 bases, and 9 bases lay outside the gene matches. CDR3 residues: CAWSVPPLAGGITDTQYF. The CDR3 DNA is TGTGCCTGGAGTGTCCCCCCTCTAGCGGGAGGGATCACAGATACGCAGTATTTT.

The chain recombines TRBV7-2 with TRBJ1-5; D is possibly TRBD1 (5 bases). The germline V and J ends were trimmed by 5 bases and 2 bases, with 16 bases remaining between them. CDR1 is SGHTA and CDR2 is FQGNSA in the germline V gene. The CDR3 length is 16 residues. The CDR3 DNA reads TGTGCCAGCAGCGCAGACAGAACGTCAGGCAATCAGCCCCAGCATTTT. It yields the protein CASSADRTSGNQPQHF. Combining the CDR3 with reference TRBV7-2 and TRBJ1-5 gives the whole variable domain GAGVSQSPSNKVTEKGKDVELRCDPISGHTALYWYRQSLGQGLEFLIYFQGNSAPDKSGLPSDRFSAERTGGSVSTLTIQRTQQEDSAVYLCASSADRTSGNQPQHFGDGTRLSIL.

The chain links TRBV7-2 to TRBJ1-1; D gene uncertain. Germline V gene data show CDR1 as SGHTA and CDR2 as FQGNSA. V lost 4 bases and J 6 bases, leaving 6 bases between the germline ends. CDR3 size: 11 residues. The CDR3 sequence is CASSYSSEAFF. DNA of the CDR3: TGTGCCAGCAGCTATTCTTCTGAAGCTTTCTTT.

The chain carries TRBV11-2 and TRBJ2-3; 10 nucleotides align to TRBD1. CDR3 length: 16 residues. V was clipped by 4 bases and J by 4 bases; unmatched bases: 8. From germline, CDR1 is SGHAT and CDR2 FQNNGV. CDR3 loop: CASSWSGQGYPDTQYF. CDR3 coding DNA: TGTGCCAGCAGCTGGTCGGGACAGGGGTATCCAGATACGCAGTATTTT.

This chain uses TRBV6-1 with TRBJ2-3, with 7 positions matching TRBD2. With V trimmed by 2 bases and J by 4 bases, 12 bases remained unmatched. The CDR3 is made up of 17 amino acids. The germline V gene has CDR1 MNHNS and CDR2 SASEGT. The CDR3 DNA reads as TGTGCCAGCAGTGAAACCTTCAGCGGGGATGGATCAGATACGCAGTATTTT. It specifies CASSETFSGDGSDTQYF.

This clone was detected a few times. In the same sample, other DNA sequences code for this CDR3. The V and J genes are TRBV2 and TRBJ2-2; no definite D call. Germline lookup yields CDR1 SNHLY and CDR2 FYNNEI. V lost 4 bases, J lost 4 bases, and 10 bases lay in between. The CDR3 has 14 amino acids. The CDR3 loop is CASSGLGSTGELFF. The CDR3 nucleotides read TGTGCCAGCAGTGGGTTAGGGTCCACCGGGGAGCTGTTTTTT.

The chain couples TRBV9 to TRBJ2-1; D remains ambiguous. CDR1 is SGDLS, CDR2 YYNGEE, per germline. The CDR3 is 15 residues long. V lost 0 bases to trimming and J lost 0 bases, with 7 bases between them. This chain's CDR3 is CASSVGVSSYNEQFF. As DNA, the CDR3 is TGTGCCAGCAGCGTAGGGGTGAGCTCCTACAATGAGCAGTTCTTC.

This clone has only a few counts. The J gene is TRBJ2-2, the V gene TRBV11-2, with D unclear. The CDR3 has 14 amino acids. Germline V gene sequence: CDR1 SGHAT, CDR2 FQNNGV. Deletions cut 3 bases from V and 6 bases from J, with 11 bases between. DNA of the CDR3: TGTGCCAGCAGCTTGACCCGGGTGTCCGGGGAGCTGTTTTTT. Amino acid sequence: CASSLTRVSGELFF.

Only one count was recorded for this clone. The CDR3 loop reads CATRQGISTEAFF. The CDR3 DNA reads as TGTGCCACCCGACAGGGGATAAGCACTGAAGCTTTCTTT. This rearrangement joins TRBV2 to TRBJ1-1; the match to TRBD1 covers 8 bases. The CDR3 loop spans 13 amino acids. The ends lost 10 bases at V and 4 bases at J; junction bases unmatched: 8. Germline V CDR1 and CDR2: SNHLY, FYNNEI.

This chain links TRBV10-3 with TRBJ1-2, with 10 bases lining up with TRBD1. The CDR3 length is 15 residues. The ends lost 7 bases at V and 8 bases at J; junction bases unmatched: 13. Germline V lookup: CDR1 ENHRY, CDR2 SYGVKD. Here the CDR3 DNA reads TGTGCCATCAATACGGGACAGGGGAGGTCGGAGGGCTACACCTTC. It is translated as CAINTGQGRSEGYTF.

The gene calls are TRBV19 and TRBJ2-2, with D possibly being TRBD2 (6 bases). The CDR3 extends over 16 amino acids. Per germline, CDR1 LNHDA and CDR2 SQIVND (reference sequence). With 5 bases removed from V and 0 bases from J, the gap between germline ends came to 13 bases. The CDR3 DNA is TGTGCCAGTAGTCGAACTAGCCTCTCGAACACCGGGGAGCTGTTTTTT. Protein product: CASSRTSLSNTGELFF.

V and J are TRBV27 and TRBJ1-6; D not resolved. V lost 4 bases and J lost 6, with 7 bases in between. Germline V gives CDR1 MNHEY, CDR2 SMNVEV (reference sequence). The CDR3 totals 13 residues. The CDR3 DNA reads TGTGCCAGCAGTTGGGAGACTAATTCACCCCTCCACTTT. As protein: CASSWETNSPLHF.

V and J are TRBV7-2 and TRBJ2-2; 7 nucleotides match TRBD1. Trimming took 5 bases from V and 5 from J; bases not matched to a gene: 2. CDR1 and CDR2 (germline): SGHTA, FQGNSA. The CDR3 extends over 13 amino acids. CDR3 in DNA: TGTGCCAGCAGCCAGGGACAGACCGGGGAGCTGTTTTTT. The encoded protein is CASSQGQTGELFF.

The chain has TRBV27 and TRBJ1-2; TRBD1 is a possible D gene (5 bases). This CDR3 is 14 amino acids long. The V end lost 6 bases, the J end lost 0 bases, and 11 bases lay between the germline ends. The germline CDR1 and CDR2 sequences are MNHEY and SMNVEV (reference sequence). CDR3 region: CASRDWGSNYGYTF. CDR3 DNA: TGTGCCAGCAGGGATTGGGGCTCTAACTATGGCTACACCTTC.

The V call is TRBV15, the J call TRBJ1-3; D may be TRBD1 (5 bases). The CDR3 consists of 17 residues. V was pared by 0 bases and J by 4 bases, with 16 bases between. Germline CDR1 LNHNV, CDR2 YYDKDF (reference sequence). As DNA, the CDR3 is TGTGCCACCAGCAGAGATCTTGGGGGTCCGGGAGGAAACACCATATATTTT. Encoded protein: CATSRDLGGPGGNTIYF.

The chain has TRBV2 and TRBJ2-3, with 9 bases aligning to TRBD2. The length of the CDR3 is 15 residues. Losses at the gene ends were 4 bases for V and 6 bases for J; bases not matched to a gene: 8. Looked up from germline, CDR1 is SNHLY and CDR2 is FYNNEI. The DNA for the CDR3 is TGTGCCAGCAGTGGTGGGGCGGGGGGGACGGATACGCAGTATTTT. Amino acid sequence: CASSGGAGGTDTQYF.

CDR3 amino acids: CASRSGGVNTEAFF. DNA for the CDR3: TGTGCCAGCAGGTCGGGGGGCGTCAACACTGAAGCTTTCTTT. This chain connects TRBV7-9 to TRBJ1-1, with a tentative D call TRBD1 (6 bases). Trimming took off 6 bases at V and 2 bases at J, with 13 bases between the two ends. Germline CDR1 SEHNR, CDR2 FQNEAQ (reference sequence). This CDR3 has 14 residues.

V gene TRBV2 combines with J gene TRBJ1-1; no clear D. This CDR3 spans 14 amino acids. The ends were cut back, 0 bases at V and 9 bases at J, with 14 bases in the middle. Germline V CDR1 and CDR2: SNHLY, FYNNEI. Written as DNA, the CDR3 is TGTGCCAGCAGTGAAGCTAGAGGGCTTATAAAAGCTTTCTTT. This gives the protein CASSEARGLIKAFF.

In its sample, this clone was seen once. This chain links TRBV9 with TRBJ2-7; weak D call: TRBD1 (6 bases). V was pared by 3 bases and J by 3 bases, with 19 bases between. Per germline, CDR1 SGDLS and CDR2 YYNGEE. This CDR3 is built from 16 residues. CDR3 region: CASSAGLGDNNYEQYF. CDR3 nucleotide sequence: TGTGCCAGCAGCGCGGGATTGGGGGACAACAACTACGAGCAGTACTTC. The full variable domain, with the rest looked up from reference TRBV9 and TRBJ2-7, is DSGVTQTPKHLITATGQRVTLRCSPRSGDLSVYWYQQSLDQGLQFLIQYYNGEERAKGNILERFSAQQFPDLHSELNLSSLELGDSALYFCASSAGLGDNNYEQYFGPGTRLTVT.